Detailed here is one T cell receptor beta chain. The CDR3 runs 13 residues. Germline V CDR1 and CDR2: MGHDK, SYGVNS. V shed 5 bases, J shed 6 bases, and the junction held 6 bases outside the gene matches. These data come from a study of blood T cell repertoires in COVID-19. Overall study context: Italy, Spain and the United States were the sources of the convalescent and acute COVID-19 samples.

The repertoire was sequenced with immunoSEQ multiplex PCR; TCRdb's copy has only in-frame clones and lacks some. The sample records about 180,000 clones, around 87% being singletons. The TCR was taken from a man between 40 and 49 years old with active or convalescent COVID-19. What was sequenced was peripheral blood. The V call is TRBV25-1, the J call TRBJ1-2, with TRBD1 matching over 7 bases. The DNA for the CDR3 is TGTGCCAGCAGTCAAGGGGGCAGTGATGGCTACACCTTC. It specifies CASSQGGSDGYTF.